This is a list of T cell receptor beta chains from one sample in a study of PD-1 blockade in mismatch repair-deficient tumors. Only in-frame clones appear in the TCRdb table, and some are missing; sequencing was by immunoSEQ multiplex PCR. The sample holds fewer than 60,000 clones, over 60% seen once. The input for sequencing was PBMCs, taken before pembrolizumab treatment. Receptors were obtained from an adult with mismatch repair-deficient cancer. Both conserved end residues are part of each CDR3. The D gene is left open where the match is weak. A clone size is listed for some rows: how often the clone was seen (once, few, many), or a class if it is expanded.

d_gene	v_gene	abundance	j_gene	CDR3aa	CDR3nt
.	TRBV5-1	.	TRBJ2-7	CASSLGGANDEQYF	TGCGCCAGCAGCTTGGGGGGGGCCAACGACGAGCAGTACTTC
.	TRBV11-3	.	TRBJ2-7	CASSLVFPVDEQYF	TGTGCCAGCAGCTTAGTTTTTCCCGTTGACGAGCAGTACTTC
TRBD1	TRBV6-5	.	TRBJ1-2	CASSEDRAPYGYTF	TGTGCCAGCAGCGAGGACAGGGCGCCTTATGGCTACACCTTC
.	TRBV28	.	TRBJ1-3	CASRQGLNTIYF	TGTGCCAGCAGACAGGGTTTAAACACCATATATTTT
.	TRBV10-3	.	TRBJ1-1	CAISDQGREKTEAFF	TGTGCCATCAGTGACCAAGGCAGAGAGAAGACTGAAGCTTTCTTT
.	TRBV4-2	.	TRBJ2-7	CASSQYTSYEQYF	TGTGCCAGCAGCCAATATACCTCCTACGAGCAGTACTTC
TRBD2	TRBV4-1	medium-sized	TRBJ2-2	CASSQPGLAGRSGELFF	TGCGCCAGCAGCCAACCAGGACTAGCGGGACGGTCCGGGGAGCTGTTTTTT
.	TRBV7-9	.	TRBJ2-7	CASSLGTNSYEQYF	TGTGCCAGCAGCTTGGGGACGAACTCCTACGAGCAGTACTTC
.	TRBV21-1	.	TRBJ2-5	CASSQKTNMHQETQYF	TGTGCCAGCAGCCAGAAGACTAACATGCACCAAGAGACCCAGTACTTC
.	TRBV5-1	few	TRBJ1-2	CASSLSGNYGYTF	TGCGCCAGCAGCTTGAGCGGAAACTATGGCTACACCTTC
.	TRBV7-5	few	TRBJ1-2	CAGTGTSGYTF	TGTGCCGGGACAGGGACTTCGGGCTACACCTTC
TRBD2	TRBV13	once	TRBJ2-5	CASSTRTSGREETQYF	TGTGCCAGCAGCACTAGGACTAGCGGGAGGGAAGAGACCCAGTACTTC
TRBD1	TRBV11-3	.	TRBJ2-2	CASSSRRMTGIDTGELFF	TGTGCCAGCAGCTCAAGAAGGATGACAGGGATTGACACCGGGGAGCTGTTTTTT
.	TRBV5-1	.	TRBJ2-6	CASSIVISGANVLTF	TGCGCCAGCAGCATCGTGATCTCTGGGGCCAACGTCCTGACTTTC
.	TRBV28	.	TRBJ2-7	CASTQAGLTLSYEQYF	TGTGCCAGCACCCAGGCGGGCCTGACTCTCTCCTACGAGCAGTACTTC
.	TRBV7-9	once	TRBJ2-2	CASSQTTGVGELFF	TGTGCCAGCAGCCAAACCACGGGAGTCGGGGAGCTGTTTTTT
TRBD1	TRBV5-8	.	TRBJ1-3	CASSFAGTGIRSGNTIYF	TGTGCCAGCAGCTTTGCCGGGACAGGGATCCGCTCTGGAAACACCATATATTTT
.	TRBV7-9	few	TRBJ1-3	CASSLERMGNSGNTIYF	TGTGCCAGCAGCTTAGAAAGAATGGGGAACTCTGGAAACACCATATATTTT
.	TRBV19	few	TRBJ1-5	CASSILQGGSQPQHF	TGTGCCAGTAGTATTCTGCAGGGCGGTAGTCAGCCCCAGCATTTT
.	TRBV11-3	medium-sized	TRBJ2-1	CASSGGSNNEQFF	TGTGCCAGCAGCGGGGGGTCAAACAATGAGCAGTTCTTC
.	TRBV5-6	.	TRBJ2-7	CASSLVDNYEQYF	TGTGCCAGCAGCTTGGTGGACAACTACGAGCAGTACTTC
TRBD1	TRBV4-2	.	TRBJ2-5	CASSQEGGQEGTQYF	TGTGCCAGCAGCCAAGAGGGGGGACAGGAGGGGACCCAGTACTTC
TRBD2	TRBV10-2	.	TRBJ2-1	CASSEVGIPVASGRALLDEQFF	TGCGCCAGCAGTGAGGTTGGCATCCCAGTGGCTAGCGGGAGGGCCCTGTTGGATGAGCAGTTCTTC
.	TRBV14	.	TRBJ1-2	CASSHQGRVYGYTF	TGTGCCAGCAGCCACCAGGGAAGGGTCTATGGCTACACCTTC
TRBD2	TRBV5-1	.	TRBJ2-1	CASSLGPSGKNEQFF	TGCGCCAGCAGCTTGGGGCCTAGCGGGAAGAATGAGCAGTTCTTC
TRBD2	TRBV6-6	.	TRBJ2-1	CASGYTTAGGGNEQFF	TGTGCCAGCGGCTATACTACGGCGGGAGGCGGCAATGAGCAGTTCTTC
.	TRBV29-1	once	TRBJ2-1	CSATSPYNEQFF	TGCAGCGCCACGTCCCCCTACAATGAGCAGTTCTTC
TRBD1	TRBV25-1	.	TRBJ2-3	CASSEIDRADTQYF	TGTGCCAGCAGCGAGATCGACAGGGCGGATACGCAGTATTTT
.	TRBV2	.	TRBJ1-1	CASSEVPRFGAFF	TGTGCCAGCAGTGAAGTCCCCCGCTTTGGGGCTTTCTTT
.	TRBV27	.	TRBJ1-5	CASSLSSSGNQPQHF	TGTGCCAGCAGTTTATCCTCGAGTGGCAATCAGCCCCAGCATTTT
.	TRBV4-1	.	TRBJ1-4	CASSQERKLFF	TGCGCCAGCAGCCAAGAGAGAAAACTGTTTTTT
.	TRBV18	.	TRBJ2-3	CASSPQLATDTQYF	TGTGCCAGCTCACCACAACTAGCCACAGATACGCAGTATTTT
.	TRBV5-1	once	TRBJ2-7	CASSLYGTAPYEQYF	TGCGCCAGCAGCTTGTATGGGACGGCTCCCTACGAGCAGTACTTC
.	TRBV7-8	.	TRBJ2-7	CASSLGRAYEQYF	TGTGCCAGCAGCTTAGGCAGGGCCTACGAGCAGTACTTC
TRBD2	TRBV7-2	.	TRBJ2-7	CASSFTSATSYEQYF	TGTGCCAGCAGCTTTACTAGCGCCACCTCCTACGAGCAGTACTTC
TRBD1	TRBV5-5	.	TRBJ2-7	CASSLPDRGINEQYF	TGTGCCAGCAGCTTACCCGACAGGGGAATAAACGAGCAGTACTTC
.	TRBV10-2	.	TRBJ2-7	CATSGTTSSYEQYF	TGCGCAACTTCCGGGACCACAAGCTCCTACGAGCAGTACTTC
.	TRBV6-1	once	TRBJ2-5	CASSATTSRGALRDQETQYF	TGTGCCAGCAGTGCCACAACGTCCAGGGGGGCGCTTAGGGATCAAGAGACCCAGTACTTC
.	TRBV27	.	TRBJ1-1	CASSLNGMRGTEAFF	TGTGCCAGCAGTTTAAATGGTATGCGTGGGACTGAAGCTTTCTTT
TRBD1	TRBV6-1	.	TRBJ2-7	CASSDNRGAYEQYF	TGTGCCAGCAGTGACAACAGGGGAGCCTACGAGCAGTACTTC
.	TRBV6-6	.	TRBJ1-4	CASTTSDKSEKLFF	TGTGCCAGCACCACATCGGACAAAAGTGAAAAACTGTTTTTT
TRBD2	TRBV10-3	.	TRBJ2-7	CAISERLAGGPGEQYF	TGTGCCATCAGTGAGAGACTAGCGGGAGGGCCGGGTGAGCAGTACTTC